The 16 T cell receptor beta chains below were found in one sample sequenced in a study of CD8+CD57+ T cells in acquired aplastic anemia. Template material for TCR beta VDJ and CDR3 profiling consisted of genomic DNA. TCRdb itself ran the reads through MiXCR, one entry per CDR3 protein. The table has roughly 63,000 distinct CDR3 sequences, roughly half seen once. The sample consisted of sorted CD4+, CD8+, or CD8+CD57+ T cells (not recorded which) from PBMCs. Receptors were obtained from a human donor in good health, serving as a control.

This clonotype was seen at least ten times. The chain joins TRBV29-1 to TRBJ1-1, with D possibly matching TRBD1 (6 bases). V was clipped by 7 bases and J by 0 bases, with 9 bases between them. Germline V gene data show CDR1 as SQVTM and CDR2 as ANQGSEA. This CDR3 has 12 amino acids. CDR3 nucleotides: TGCAGCGGAGGGACAATGAACACTGAAGCTTTCTTT. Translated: CSGGTMNTEAFF.

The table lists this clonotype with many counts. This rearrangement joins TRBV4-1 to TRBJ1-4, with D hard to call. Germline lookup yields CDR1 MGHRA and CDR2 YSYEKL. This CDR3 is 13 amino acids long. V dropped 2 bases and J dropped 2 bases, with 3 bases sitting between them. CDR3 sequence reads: CASSQRTNEKLFF. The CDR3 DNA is TGCGCCAGCAGCCAACGTACTAATGAAAAACTGTTTTTT.

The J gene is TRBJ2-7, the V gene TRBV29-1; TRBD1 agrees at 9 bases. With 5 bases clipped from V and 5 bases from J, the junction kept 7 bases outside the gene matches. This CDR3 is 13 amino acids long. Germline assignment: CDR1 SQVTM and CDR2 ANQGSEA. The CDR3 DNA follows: TGCAGCGTTCCCGGGACAGGGTACCACGAGCAGTACTTC. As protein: CSVPGTGYHEQYF.

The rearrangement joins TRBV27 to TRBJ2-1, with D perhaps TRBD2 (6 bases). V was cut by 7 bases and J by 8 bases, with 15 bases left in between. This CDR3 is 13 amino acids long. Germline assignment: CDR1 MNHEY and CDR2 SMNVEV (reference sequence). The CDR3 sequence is CASTSLERDEQFF. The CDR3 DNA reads TGTGCCAGCACTTCCCTCGAGCGGGATGAGCAGTTCTTC.

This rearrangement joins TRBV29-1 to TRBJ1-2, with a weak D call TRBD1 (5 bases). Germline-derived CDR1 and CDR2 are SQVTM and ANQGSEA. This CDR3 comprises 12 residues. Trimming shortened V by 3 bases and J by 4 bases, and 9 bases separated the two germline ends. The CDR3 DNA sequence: TGCAGCGTTGATGTGGACACCTATGGCTACACCTTC. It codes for CSVDVDTYGYTF.

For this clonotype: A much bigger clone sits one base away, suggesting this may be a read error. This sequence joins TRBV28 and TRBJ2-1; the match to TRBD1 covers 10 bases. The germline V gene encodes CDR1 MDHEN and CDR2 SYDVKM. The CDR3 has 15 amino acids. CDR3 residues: CASSSGTGVVNEQLF. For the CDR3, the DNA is TGTGCCAGCAGCTCCGGGACAGGGGTGGTGAATGAGCAGCTCTTC.

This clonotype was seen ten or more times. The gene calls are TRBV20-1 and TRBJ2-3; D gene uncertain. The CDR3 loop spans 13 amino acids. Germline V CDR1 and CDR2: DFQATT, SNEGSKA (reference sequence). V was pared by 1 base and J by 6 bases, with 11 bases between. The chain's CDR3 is CSARVGIWDTQYF. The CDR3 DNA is TGCAGTGCTAGAGTTGGAATTTGGGATACGCAGTATTTT.

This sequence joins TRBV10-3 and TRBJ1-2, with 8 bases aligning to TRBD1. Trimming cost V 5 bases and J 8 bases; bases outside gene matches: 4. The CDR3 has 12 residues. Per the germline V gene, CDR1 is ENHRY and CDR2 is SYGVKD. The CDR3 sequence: CAISMTGVGYTF. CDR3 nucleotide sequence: TGTGCCATCAGTATGACAGGGGTCGGCTACACCTTC.

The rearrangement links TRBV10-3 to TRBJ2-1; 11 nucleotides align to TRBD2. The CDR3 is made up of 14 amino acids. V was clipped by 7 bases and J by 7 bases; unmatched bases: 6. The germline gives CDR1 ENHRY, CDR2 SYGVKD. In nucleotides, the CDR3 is TGTGCCATCAATAGCGGGGGGGCACATAATGAGCAGTTCTTC. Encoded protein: CAINSGGAHNEQFF.

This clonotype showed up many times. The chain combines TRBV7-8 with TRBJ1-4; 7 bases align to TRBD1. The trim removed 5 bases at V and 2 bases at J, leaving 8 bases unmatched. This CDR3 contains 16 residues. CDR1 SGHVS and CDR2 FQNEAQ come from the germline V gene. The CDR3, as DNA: TGTGCCAGCAGCGACGACAGGGTGTATACTAATGAAAAACTGTTTTTT. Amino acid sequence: CASSDDRVYTNEKLFF.

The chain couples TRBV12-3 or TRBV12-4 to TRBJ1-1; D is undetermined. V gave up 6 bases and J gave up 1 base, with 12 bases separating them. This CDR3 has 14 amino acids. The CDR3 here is CASSRRTANTEAFF. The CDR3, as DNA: TGTGCCAGCAGCCGCCGGACGGCGAACACTGAAGCTTTCTTT.

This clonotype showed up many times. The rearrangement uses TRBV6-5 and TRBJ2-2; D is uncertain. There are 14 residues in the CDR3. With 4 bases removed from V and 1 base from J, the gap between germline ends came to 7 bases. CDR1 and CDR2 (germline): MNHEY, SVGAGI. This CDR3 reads CASSFLGNTGELFF. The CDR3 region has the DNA TGTGCCAGCAGTTTCTTGGGGAACACCGGGGAGCTGTTTTTT.

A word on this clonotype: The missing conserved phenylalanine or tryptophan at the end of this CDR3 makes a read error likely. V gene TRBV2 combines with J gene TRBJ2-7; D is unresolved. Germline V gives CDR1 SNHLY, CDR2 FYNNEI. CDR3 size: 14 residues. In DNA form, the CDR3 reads TGTACCCGCAGTGAAACAACAGTCTCCTACGAGCAGTACCTC. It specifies CTRSETTVSYEQYL.

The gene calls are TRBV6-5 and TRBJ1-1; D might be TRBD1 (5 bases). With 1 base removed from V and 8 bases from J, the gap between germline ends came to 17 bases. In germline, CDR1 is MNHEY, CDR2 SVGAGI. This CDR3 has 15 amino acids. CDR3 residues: CASSYYSGTNKEAFF. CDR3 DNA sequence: TGTGCCAGCAGTTACTACTCCGGGACGAACAAAGAAGCTTTCTTT.

The CDR3 reads CSVGTLEAFF. CDR3 DNA: TGCAGCGTTGGGACTTTAGAAGCTTTCTTT. This chain joins TRBV29-1 and TRBJ1-1, with D uncertain. This CDR3 is 10 amino acids long. Trimming removed 4 bases at V and 8 bases at J, with 8 bases between. Germline V gives CDR1 SQVTM, CDR2 ANQGSEA. Looking up the rest from reference TRBV29-1 and TRBJ1-1 gives the full variable domain: SAVISQKPSRDICQRGTSLTIQCQVDSQVTMMFWYRQQPGQSLTLIATANQGSEATYESGFVIDKFPISRPNLTFSTLTVSNMSPEDSSIYLCSVGTLEAFFGQGTRLTVV.

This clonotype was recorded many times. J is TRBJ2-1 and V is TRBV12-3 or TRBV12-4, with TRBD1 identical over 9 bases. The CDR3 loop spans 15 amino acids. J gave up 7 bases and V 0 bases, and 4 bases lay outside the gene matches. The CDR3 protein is CASSLAGTGYNEQFF. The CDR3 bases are TGTGCCAGCAGTTTAGCCGGGACAGGGTATAATGAGCAGTTCTTC.